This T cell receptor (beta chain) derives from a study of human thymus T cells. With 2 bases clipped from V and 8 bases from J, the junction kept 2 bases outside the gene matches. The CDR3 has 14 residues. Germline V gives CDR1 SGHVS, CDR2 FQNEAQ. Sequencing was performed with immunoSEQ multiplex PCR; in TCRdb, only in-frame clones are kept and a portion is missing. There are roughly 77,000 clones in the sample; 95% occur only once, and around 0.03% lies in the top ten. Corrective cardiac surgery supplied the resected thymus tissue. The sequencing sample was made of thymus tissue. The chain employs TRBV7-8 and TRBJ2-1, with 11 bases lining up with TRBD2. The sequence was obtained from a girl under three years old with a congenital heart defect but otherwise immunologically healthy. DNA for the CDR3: TGTGCCAGCAGCTTAACTAGCGGGAGCGATGAGCAGTTCTTC. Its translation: CASSLTSGSDEQFF.